The 30 T cell receptor beta chains below come from one sample, sequenced in a study of regulatory T cells in long-lasting Graves disease. Documented time point: newly diagnosed GD, antithyroid drugs for less than 3 months. The TCR library was made from RNA that had been extracted from PBMCs in TRIzol. iRepertoire HTBI primers and Arm-PCR of CDR3 regions built TCR beta libraries. TCRdb passed the multiplex PCR reads through MiXCR, listing each CDR3 protein once. The data show around 480,000 distinct CDR3 sequences, roughly 16% seen once. In addition, the sample was reused for a study of T cells in Graves' hyperthyroidism and ophthalmopathy.

Sequencing used peripheral blood mononuclear cells (PBMCs), obtained at new diagnosis, from a patient treated with antithyroid drugs. The receptors derive from a woman aged 40-65 years with Graves disease.

This clonotype was observed a handful of times. The chain employs TRBV25-1 and TRBJ2-1, with D perhaps TRBD1 (5 bases). Trimming removed 1 base at V and 1 base at J, with 14 bases between. Germline V gives CDR1 MGHDK, CDR2 SYGVNS. This CDR3 is built from 17 residues. CDR3 in amino acids: CASSESAGRESYNEQFF. CDR3 nucleotides: TGTGCCAGCAGTGAATCGGCAGGGCGCGAGTCCTACAATGAGCAGTTCTTC.

This clonotype was seen a handful of times. This chain connects TRBV30 to TRBJ1-2, with 11 bases that match TRBD1. Germline-derived CDR1 and CDR2 are GTSNPN and SVGIG (reference sequence). V dropped 8 bases and J dropped 5; count of bases not matched to a gene: 7. This CDR3 spans 13 amino acids. The CDR3 is CAVSRDRGYGYTF. DNA for the CDR3: TGTGCCGTCTCCCGGGACAGGGGGTATGGCTACACCTTC.

This clonotype was counted many times. The rearrangement uses TRBV12-3 or TRBV12-4 and TRBJ2-5; TRBD2 matches at 8 bases. The trim removed 5 bases at V and 1 base at J, leaving 12 bases unmatched. The CDR3 is made up of 17 amino acids. CDR3 DNA sequence: TGTGCCAGCAGTCTCCCACTGGGCGGGGGGCCCCAAGAGACCCAGTACTTC. As protein: CASSLPLGGGPQETQYF.

This chain links TRBV5-4 with TRBJ2-6; D may be TRBD2 (5 bases). Germline V gene sequence: CDR1 SGHNT, CDR2 YYREEE (reference sequence). The CDR3 spans 19 residues. The germline V and J ends were trimmed by 2 bases and 0 bases, with 18 bases remaining between them. The CDR3 DNA follows: TGTGCCAGCAGCTTAGCCGGGGTCCTCCACTACTCTGGGGCCAACGTCCTGACTTTC. Encoded protein: CASSLAGVLHYSGANVLTF.

This clonotype was counted a few times. The CDR3 loop is CASSLASGGEAFF. In nucleotides, the CDR3 is TGTGCCAGCAGCTTAGCCAGTGGGGGTGAAGCTTTCTTT. This sequence joins TRBV11-2 and TRBJ1-1; D is perhaps TRBD1 (5 bases). Germline CDR1 is SGHAT and CDR2 is FQNNGV. Trimming shortened V by 1 base and J by 7 bases, and 10 bases separated the two germline ends. The CDR3 covers 13 residues.

The rearrangement uses TRBV7-6 and TRBJ2-2; D is unresolved. The CDR3 has 15 amino acids. The V gene's germline CDR1 is SGHVS and CDR2 FNYEAQ. Trimming removed 4 bases from V and 3 bases from J, with 12 bases in between. In DNA form, the CDR3 reads TGTGCCAGCAGCTACGGTGCTTCTTACACCGGGGAGCTGTTTTTT. Translation gives CASSYGASYTGELFF.

The chain combines TRBV20-1 with TRBJ2-2; possible D gene TRBD1, 6 bases. The CDR3 contains 13 residues. V shed 5 bases and J shed 7 bases, with 14 bases lying between them. Germline values: CDR1 DFQATT, CDR2 SNEGSKA (reference sequence). The CDR3 DNA sequence: TGCAGTGCTTCGGACTCAGGGGACGGGGAGCTGTTTTTT. Its protein product is CSASDSGDGELFF.

This clonotype was seen ten or more times. The V gene is TRBV7-9, the J gene TRBJ2-3, with D perhaps matching TRBD1 (5 bases). Germline lookup yields CDR1 SEHNR and CDR2 FQNEAQ (reference sequence). V dropped 3 bases and J dropped 0 bases, with 10 bases sitting between them. The CDR3 extends over 15 amino acids. CDR3 nucleotide sequence: TGTGCCAGCAGCTTCCTTCGACAGAGCACAGATACGCAGTATTTT. Translating gives CASSFLRQSTDTQYF.

The chain joins TRBV28 to TRBJ1-4; 11 positions match TRBD1. Germline CDR1 MDHEN, CDR2 SYDVKM. The CDR3 runs to 15 residues. V dropped 6 bases and J dropped 7; count of bases not matched to a gene: 7. CDR3 residues: CASRGPGTGGEKLFF. CDR3 bases: TGTGCCAGCAGGGGCCCCGGGACAGGGGGTGAAAAACTGTTTTTT. The whole variable domain, remainder taken from reference TRBV28 and TRBJ1-4, is DVKVTQSSRYLVKRTGEKVFLECVQDMDHENMFWYRQDPGLGLRLIYFSYDVKMKEKGDIPEGYSVSREKKERFSLILESASTNQTSMYLCASRGPGTGGEKLFFGSGTQLSVL.

The chain uses TRBV27 and TRBJ2-3; 7 nucleotides agree with TRBD1. This CDR3 is 15 amino acids long. Germline V gene sequence: CDR1 MNHEY, CDR2 SMNVEV (reference sequence). Trimming removed 5 bases from V and 2 bases from J; junction bases left unmatched: 7. The CDR3 is CASSLRDRHTDTQYF. The CDR3 coding sequence is TGTGCCAGCAGTCTAAGGGACAGACACACAGATACGCAGTATTTT.

This clonotype was seen repeatedly, ten times or more. The rearrangement links TRBV29-1 to TRBJ2-7; 7 bases map to TRBD1. V shed 2 bases, J shed 2 bases, and the junction held 3 bases outside the gene matches. Germline V gene lookup returns CDR1 SQVTM and CDR2 ANQGSEA. CDR3 length equals 13 residues. CDR3 nucleotides: TGCAGCGTTGAAACTGGGACAGCCTACGAGCAGTACTTC. This sequence encodes CSVETGTAYEQYF.

This clonotype was detected many times. The V and J genes are TRBV6-2 or TRBV6-3 and TRBJ2-1, with TRBD1 matching 8 bases. After removal of 3 bases from V and 5 bases from J, the junction contained 6 bases not matched to a gene. CDR3 length equals 15 residues. Germline V gives CDR1 MNHEY, CDR2 SVGEGT. The CDR3 sequence is CASSYDRGGNNEQFF. Here the CDR3 DNA reads TGTGCCAGCAGTTATGACAGGGGAGGTAACAATGAGCAGTTCTTC.

There are many counts of this clonotype. The chain joins TRBV12-3 or TRBV12-4 to TRBJ2-3, with D perhaps TRBD2 (5 bases). The CDR3 has 14 residues. V lost 6 bases and J lost 6, with 16 bases in between. CDR3 DNA: TGTGCCAGCAGATTGGGCGGTGGCGGGGATACGCAGTATTTT. This gives the protein CASRLGGGGDTQYF.

Note on this clonotype: At one boundary the junction diverges from the germline segment, which might be a read error. The rearrangement links TRBV6-5 to TRBJ1-1; TRBD1 might be the D (5 bases). The length of the CDR3 is 14 residues. Germline CDR1 is MNHEY and CDR2 is SVGAGI. This chain's CDR3 is CASSYYLGDSEAFF. Here the CDR3 DNA reads TGTGCCAGCAGTTACTATCTGGGGGATTCTGAGGCTTTCTTT.

In its sample, this clonotype was seen a few times. The chain employs TRBV5-1 and TRBJ2-3; TRBD1 aligns across 7 bases. CDR3 length: 17 residues. After removal of 4 bases from V and 0 bases from J, the junction contained 11 bases not matched to a gene. The germline V gene encodes CDR1 SGHRS and CDR2 YFSETQ. CDR3 region: CASSLTGQETSTDTQYF. In DNA form, the CDR3 reads TGCGCCAGCAGCCTAACCGGACAGGAAACTAGCACAGATACGCAGTATTTT.

The chain has TRBV27 and TRBJ1-4; D is unclear. The CDR3 consists of 15 residues. Trimming stripped 6 bases from V and 5 bases from J, with 16 bases between. The germline CDR1 and CDR2 sequences are MNHEY and SMNVEV (reference sequence). The CDR3: CASSQTIGGNEKLFF. CDR3 DNA: TGTGCCAGCAGCCAGACCATAGGAGGAAATGAAAAACTGTTTTTT.

This clonotype showed up many times. This sequence joins TRBV28 and TRBJ1-2; weak D call: TRBD1 (6 bases). Germline V gene data show CDR1 as MDHEN and CDR2 as SYDVKM. Trimming left V 5 bases short and J 7 bases short, with 14 bases between. The CDR3 totals 13 residues. CDR3 amino acids: CASSTGPLRGYTF. The CDR3 DNA is TGTGCCAGCAGTACAGGGCCCCTCCGTGGCTACACCTTC.

This clonotype was seen many times. This chain connects TRBV6-1 to TRBJ2-3, with 14 bases identical to TRBD2. This CDR3 has 15 residues. V lost 4 bases to trimming and J lost 6 bases; unmatched junction nucleotides: 3. From germline, CDR1 is MNHNS and CDR2 SASEGT. CDR3 sequence reads: CASSARLAGGDTQYF. The CDR3 DNA sequence: TGTGCCAGCAGTGCTAGACTAGCGGGGGGGGATACGCAGTATTTT.

This clonotype was picked up a small number of times. V usage is TRBV14 and J usage is TRBJ2-3; D is perhaps TRBD1 (6 bases). The V end lost 2 bases, the J end lost 2 bases, and 11 bases lay between the germline ends. This CDR3 region has 15 residues. CDR1 SGHDN and CDR2 FVKESK come from the germline V gene. CDR3 region: CASSQQGLPTDTQYF. Here the CDR3 DNA reads TGTGCCAGCAGCCAACAGGGGTTACCCACAGATACGCAGTATTTT. The variable domain in full, completed from reference TRBV14 and TRBJ2-3, reads EAGVTQFPSHSVIEKGQTVTLRCDPISGHDNLYWYRRVMGKEIKFLLHFVKESKQDESGMPNNRFLAERTGGTYSTLKVQPAELEDSGVYFCASSQQGLPTDTQYFGPGTRLTVL.

This clonotype was counted ten times or more. The chain has TRBV12-3 or TRBV12-4 and TRBJ1-3, with D perhaps TRBD1 (5 bases). The ends were cut back, 1 base at V and 0 bases at J, with 13 bases in the middle. This CDR3 contains 17 residues. The CDR3 nucleotides are TGTGCCAGCAGTTTAGATGGGGCGACCTTCTCTGGAAACACCATATATTTT. This sequence encodes CASSLDGATFSGNTIYF.

This clonotype was seen many times. Germline is not matched at one junction end, which may reflect a read error. J is TRBJ2-2 and V is TRBV2, with D possibly being TRBD1 (6 bases). This CDR3 has 14 residues. Germline values: CDR1 SNHLY, CDR2 FYNNEI. CDR3 amino acids: CASNLREFKGELFF. The CDR3 region has the DNA TGTGCCAGCAACTTACGGGAATTCAAGGGGGAACTGTTTTTT.

This clonotype occurred many times. J is TRBJ2-5 and V is TRBV9; D is tentatively TRBD1 or TRBD2 (5 bases each). The CDR3 is made up of 14 amino acids. Germline assignment: CDR1 SGDLS and CDR2 YYNGEE. Trimming pared 5 bases from V and 5 bases from J, leaving 16 bases between. The CDR3 region is CASSTQRDGETQYF. The CDR3, as DNA: TGTGCCAGCAGTACCCAACGGGACGGGGAGACCCAGTACTTC.

The V call is TRBV9, the J call TRBJ2-2; 12 bases align to TRBD1. The CDR3 is 15 residues long. Trimming at V came to 6 bases and at J to 7 bases, leaving 7 bases not matched to a gene. The germline V gene encodes CDR1 SGDLS and CDR2 YYNGEE. CDR3 loop: CASTSGTGGIGELFF. DNA of the CDR3: TGTGCCAGCACCTCCGGGACAGGGGGCATCGGGGAGCTGTTTTTT.

This clonotype was seen many times. This rearrangement joins TRBV12-3 or TRBV12-4 to TRBJ1-1; TRBD1 might be the D (5 bases). The CDR3 loop spans 14 amino acids. With 6 bases removed from V and 5 bases from J, the gap between germline ends came to 16 bases. CDR3 coding DNA: TGTGCCAGCAGCCATGACAGTGGGGTAACTGAAGCTTTCTTT. It codes for CASSHDSGVTEAFF.

The genes are TRBV4-1 and TRBJ2-3; TRBD2 matches 10 bases. V was pared by 0 bases and J by 2 bases, with 8 bases of the junction left unmatched. Germline CDR1 and CDR2: MGHRA and YSYEKL. The CDR3 sequence is 18 residues long. The CDR3 is CASSQDKSLAGATDTQYF. The DNA for the CDR3 is TGCGCCAGCAGCCAAGATAAGTCTCTAGCGGGGGCCACAGATACGCAGTATTTT.

In regard to this clonotype: Just one base apart from a much larger clone, this may be a read error. The genes are TRBV9 and TRBJ1-1; D not certain. Per germline, CDR1 SGDLS and CDR2 YYNGEE. The length of the CDR3 is 14 residues. CDR3 nucleotides: TGTGCCAACAGCGTCGGCAATCTGAACACTGAAGCTTTCTTT. This codes for CANSVGNLNTEAFF.

A few counts support this clonotype. The rearrangement joins TRBV7-9 to TRBJ2-7, with D perhaps TRBD1 (6 bases). The germline gives CDR1 SEHNR, CDR2 FQNEAQ (reference sequence). Trimming removed 5 bases from V and 2 bases from J, with 13 bases in between. The CDR3 runs to 14 residues. CDR3: CASSLPGATYEQYF. DNA of the CDR3: TGTGCCAGCAGCCTTCCAGGGGCCACCTACGAGCAGTACTTC.

This clonotype has a count of ten or more. The chain uses TRBV6-2 or TRBV6-3 and TRBJ2-3; 14 nucleotides match TRBD2. The CDR3 loop spans 16 amino acids. Germline loops: CDR1 MNHEY, CDR2 SVGEGT. V shed 5 bases, J shed 3 bases, and the junction held 4 bases outside the gene matches. CDR3 in DNA: TGTGCCAGCAGTACTGGACTAGCGGGGGGAACAGATACGCAGTATTTT. Its protein product is CASSTGLAGGTDTQYF.

This clonotype was recorded many times. The chain has TRBV18 and TRBJ1-3; D is unclear. The CDR3 covers 15 residues. Germline V gene data show CDR1 as KGHSH and CDR2 as LQKENI. Trimming removed 0 bases from V and 0 bases from J, with 6 bases in between. Here the CDR3 DNA reads TGTGCCAGCTCACCACCGGTCCCCTCTGGAAACACCATATATTTT. Translation: CASSPPVPSGNTIYF.

The table lists this clonotype with many counts. This sequence joins TRBV7-9 and TRBJ1-5; D ambiguous. V was clipped by 4 bases and J by 8 bases, with 9 bases between them. CDR3 length: 12 residues. Germline CDR1 and CDR2: SEHNR and FQNEAQ (reference sequence). The CDR3 protein is CASSYESEPQHF. CDR3 coding DNA: TGTGCCAGCAGCTACGAATCGGAGCCCCAGCATTTT.